These T cell receptor beta chains were read from a single sample in a study of long-term antiretroviral therapy in people with HIV. Assay: immunoSEQ multiplex PCR; the TCRdb copy retains only in-frame clones and omits some. The data hold roughly 28,000 clones, with about 87% observed a single time. This specimen consisted of unsorted PBMCs, obtained 1.8 years after starting antiretroviral therapy. The receptors shown here come from a woman aged 18-29 years with HIV. The CDR3 runs from the conserved cysteine through the conserved F or W. A D gene is named only where the DNA matches it firmly. Size values are once, few and many counts, or a class for expanded clones, and some rows have none.

abundance: .; j_gene: TRBJ2-7; v_gene: TRBV10-3; d_gene: .; CDR3nt: TGTGCCATCAGTGATGTAGGCGGCAAAGAACGCGAGCAGTACTTC; CDR3aa: CAISDVGGKEREQYF
abundance: .; j_gene: TRBJ2-7; v_gene: TRBV27; d_gene: .; CDR3nt: TGTGCCAGCAGTCGTGAACCGTCCTACGAGCAGTACTTC; CDR3aa: CASSREPSYEQYF
abundance: .; j_gene: TRBJ2-1; v_gene: TRBV7-3; d_gene: TRBD2; CDR3nt: TGTGCCAGCAGCTTAAGCGGGCTAGCGGGGATTTCCTACAATGAGCAGTTCTTC; CDR3aa: CASSLSGLAGISYNEQFF
abundance: .; j_gene: TRBJ2-5; v_gene: TRBV2; d_gene: .; CDR3nt: TGTGCCAGCAGACTAGACTCGGGATTCCGGGGGACCCAGTACTTC; CDR3aa: CASRLDSGFRGTQYF
abundance: .; j_gene: TRBJ2-5; v_gene: TRBV5-8; d_gene: TRBD1; CDR3nt: TGTGCCAGCAGCTCCGGACAGGCGACCTTTGAGACCCAGTACTTC; CDR3aa: CASSSGQATFETQYF
abundance: .; j_gene: TRBJ2-3; v_gene: TRBV6-4; d_gene: TRBD2; CDR3nt: TGTGCCAGCAGTGCGACTAGCGAATTTTCAGATACGCAGTATTTT; CDR3aa: CASSATSEFSDTQYF
abundance: .; j_gene: TRBJ2-5; v_gene: TRBV25-1; d_gene: TRBD2; CDR3nt: TGTGCCAGCAGTGATTGGGGAGGGCCGGACCAAGAGACCCAGTACTTC; CDR3aa: CASSDWGGPDQETQYF
abundance: .; j_gene: TRBJ2-7; v_gene: TRBV13; d_gene: TRBD2; CDR3nt: TGTGCCAGCAGCCCGGGCCCCGGGACTAGCGGGAGTTCCTACGAGCAGTACTTC; CDR3aa: CASSPGPGTSGSSYEQYF
abundance: .; j_gene: TRBJ2-1; v_gene: TRBV9; d_gene: .; CDR3nt: TGTGCCAGCAGCGGGGGGCGTAATGAGCAGTTCTTC; CDR3aa: CASSGGRNEQFF
abundance: .; j_gene: TRBJ2-1; v_gene: TRBV21-1; d_gene: .; CDR3nt: TGTGCCAGCAGCCTCAATAGCGGGAGGGAAAATGAGCAGTTCTTC; CDR3aa: CASSLNSGRENEQFF
abundance: .; j_gene: TRBJ1-5; v_gene: TRBV5-8; d_gene: TRBD1; CDR3nt: TGTGCCAGCAGCTGGGACAGGGGATTGGGCTTTAGCAATCAGCCCCAGCATTTT; CDR3aa: CASSWDRGLGFSNQPQHF
abundance: .; j_gene: TRBJ2-3; v_gene: TRBV21-1; d_gene: .; CDR3nt: TGTGCCAGCAGCCCTCCGGAGGCAGGGAACACAGATACGCAGTATTTT; CDR3aa: CASSPPEAGNTDTQYF
abundance: .; j_gene: TRBJ2-2; v_gene: TRBV7-8; d_gene: TRBD2; CDR3nt: TGTGCCAGCAGCCCGGGCGGGAGGGGCACCGGGGAGCTGTTTTTT; CDR3aa: CASSPGGRGTGELFF
abundance: once; j_gene: TRBJ2-7; v_gene: TRBV6-1; d_gene: .; CDR3nt: TGTGCCAGCAGTAAAGGGGGGCCCGAGCAGTACTTC; CDR3aa: CASSKGGPEQYF
abundance: .; j_gene: TRBJ1-2; v_gene: TRBV27; d_gene: TRBD1; CDR3nt: TGTGCCAGCAGTTTGGACAGGGGATTAGGGCTATATGGCTACACCTTC; CDR3aa: CASSLDRGLGLYGYTF
abundance: .; j_gene: TRBJ2-3; v_gene: TRBV20-1; d_gene: .; CDR3nt: TGCAGTGCTGATTCTTTAGATACGCAGTATTTT; CDR3aa: CSADSLDTQYF
abundance: .; j_gene: TRBJ2-7; v_gene: TRBV19; d_gene: TRBD2; CDR3nt: TGTGCCAGTAGTGCTAGCGGGAGCTCCTACGAGCAGTACTTC; CDR3aa: CASSASGSSYEQYF
abundance: .; j_gene: TRBJ2-1; v_gene: TRBV11-3; d_gene: .; CDR3nt: TGTGCCAGCAGCTTAGACTCGGCGGGTGAGCAGTTCTTC; CDR3aa: CASSLDSAGEQFF
abundance: .; j_gene: TRBJ1-1; v_gene: TRBV28; d_gene: TRBD1; CDR3nt: TGTGCCAGCAGTACAGACACAGGGGGCGCCGGTGAAGCTTTCTTT; CDR3aa: CASSTDTGGAGEAFF
abundance: few; j_gene: TRBJ1-5; v_gene: TRBV5-8; d_gene: .; CDR3nt: TGTGCCAGCAACTCCTGGCCCCAGCATTTT; CDR3aa: CASNSWPQHF
abundance: .; j_gene: TRBJ2-2; v_gene: TRBV4-3; d_gene: .; CDR3nt: TGCGCCAGCAGCCAAGGAACCTACACCGGGGAGCTGTTTTTT; CDR3aa: CASSQGTYTGELFF
abundance: once; j_gene: TRBJ1-3; v_gene: TRBV21-1; d_gene: .; CDR3nt: TGTGCCAGCAGCAAAGAGGGACAGCGGCCCTCTGGAAACACCATATATTTT; CDR3aa: CASSKEGQRPSGNTIYF
abundance: .; j_gene: TRBJ1-5; v_gene: TRBV18; d_gene: .; CDR3nt: TGTGCCAGCTCACCGAGTGCCGACAGGCATTTTTATAGCAATCAGCCCCAGCATTTT; CDR3aa: CASSPSADRHFYSNQPQHF
abundance: .; j_gene: TRBJ2-7; v_gene: TRBV10-3; d_gene: .; CDR3nt: TGTGCCGCAACGACGGACGGCTCCTACGAGCAGTACTTC; CDR3aa: CAATTDGSYEQYF
abundance: .; j_gene: TRBJ1-2; v_gene: TRBV7-3; d_gene: .; CDR3nt: TGTGCCAGCAGCTCCCTGGGACAAGTCTTCTATGGCTACACCTTC; CDR3aa: CASSSLGQVFYGYTF
abundance: .; j_gene: TRBJ2-7; v_gene: TRBV7-8; d_gene: .; CDR3nt: TGTGCCAGCAGCTTAGGATTCGTTGGGGTTCAGAGGACCTACGAGCAGTACTTC; CDR3aa: CASSLGFVGVQRTYEQYF
abundance: .; j_gene: TRBJ2-7; v_gene: TRBV5-6; d_gene: TRBD2; CDR3nt: TGTGCCAGCCCTTGGGGGGGCTCCTACGAGCAGTACTTC; CDR3aa: CASPWGGSYEQYF